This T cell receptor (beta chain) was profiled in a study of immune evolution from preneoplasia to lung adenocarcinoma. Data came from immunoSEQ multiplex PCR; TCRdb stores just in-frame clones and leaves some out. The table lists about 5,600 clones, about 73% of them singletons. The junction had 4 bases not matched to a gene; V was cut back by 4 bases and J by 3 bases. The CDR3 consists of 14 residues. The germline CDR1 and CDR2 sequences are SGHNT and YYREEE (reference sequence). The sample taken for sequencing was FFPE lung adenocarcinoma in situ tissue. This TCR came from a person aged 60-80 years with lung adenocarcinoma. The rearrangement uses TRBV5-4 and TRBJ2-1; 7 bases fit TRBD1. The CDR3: CASSPRDSYNEQFF. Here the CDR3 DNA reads TGTGCCAGCAGCCCAAGGGACAGCTACAATGAGCAGTTCTTC.